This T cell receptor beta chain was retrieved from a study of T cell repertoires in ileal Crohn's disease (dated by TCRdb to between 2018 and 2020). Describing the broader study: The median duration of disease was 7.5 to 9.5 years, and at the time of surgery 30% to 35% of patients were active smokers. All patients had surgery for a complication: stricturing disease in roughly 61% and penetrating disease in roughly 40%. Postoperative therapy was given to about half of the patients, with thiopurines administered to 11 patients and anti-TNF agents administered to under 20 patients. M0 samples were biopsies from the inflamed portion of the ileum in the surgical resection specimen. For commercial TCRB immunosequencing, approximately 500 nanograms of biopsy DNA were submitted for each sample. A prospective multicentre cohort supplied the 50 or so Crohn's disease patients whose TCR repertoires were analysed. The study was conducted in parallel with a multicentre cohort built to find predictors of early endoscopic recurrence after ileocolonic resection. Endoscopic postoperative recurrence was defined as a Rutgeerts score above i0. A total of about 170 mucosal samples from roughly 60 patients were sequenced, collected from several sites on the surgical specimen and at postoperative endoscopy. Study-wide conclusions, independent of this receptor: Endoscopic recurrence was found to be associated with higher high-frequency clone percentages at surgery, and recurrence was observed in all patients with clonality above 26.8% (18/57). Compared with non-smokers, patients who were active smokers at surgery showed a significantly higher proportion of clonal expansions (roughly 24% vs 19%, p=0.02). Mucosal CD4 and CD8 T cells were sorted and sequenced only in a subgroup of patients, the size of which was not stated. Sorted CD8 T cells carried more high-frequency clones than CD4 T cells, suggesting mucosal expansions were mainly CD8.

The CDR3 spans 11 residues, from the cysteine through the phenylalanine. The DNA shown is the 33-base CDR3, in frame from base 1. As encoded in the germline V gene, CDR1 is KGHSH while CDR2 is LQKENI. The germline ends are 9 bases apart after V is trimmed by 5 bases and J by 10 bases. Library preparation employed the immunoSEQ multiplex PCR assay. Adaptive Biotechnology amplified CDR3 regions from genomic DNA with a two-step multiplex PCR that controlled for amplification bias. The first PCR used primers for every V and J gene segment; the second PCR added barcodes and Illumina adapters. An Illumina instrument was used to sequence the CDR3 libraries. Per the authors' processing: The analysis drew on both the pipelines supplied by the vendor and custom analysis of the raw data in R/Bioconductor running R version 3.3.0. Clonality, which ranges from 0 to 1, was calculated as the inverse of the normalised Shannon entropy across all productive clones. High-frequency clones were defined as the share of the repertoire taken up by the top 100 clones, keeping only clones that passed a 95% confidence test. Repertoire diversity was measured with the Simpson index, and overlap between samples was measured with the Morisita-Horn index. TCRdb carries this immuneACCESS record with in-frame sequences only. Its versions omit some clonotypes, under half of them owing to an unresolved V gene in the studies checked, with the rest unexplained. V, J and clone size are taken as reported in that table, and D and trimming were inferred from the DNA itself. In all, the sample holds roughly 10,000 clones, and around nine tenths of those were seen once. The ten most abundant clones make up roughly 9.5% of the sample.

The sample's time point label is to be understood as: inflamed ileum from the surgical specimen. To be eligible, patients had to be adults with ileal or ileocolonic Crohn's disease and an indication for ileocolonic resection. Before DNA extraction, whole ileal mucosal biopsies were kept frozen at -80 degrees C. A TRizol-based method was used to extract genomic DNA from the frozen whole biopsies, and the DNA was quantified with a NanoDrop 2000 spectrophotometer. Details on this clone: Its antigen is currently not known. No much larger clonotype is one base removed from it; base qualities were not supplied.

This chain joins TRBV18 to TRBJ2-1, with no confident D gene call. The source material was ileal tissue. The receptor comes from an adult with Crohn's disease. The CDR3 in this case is CASSFKEEQFF. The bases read TGTGCCAGCTCATTCAAAGAAGAGCAGTTCTTC.